What follows are 16 T cell receptor beta chains derived from one specimen sequenced in a study of T cell repertoires in cytomegalovirus infection. TCRdb fed the reads into MiXCR, producing one record per CDR3 protein. The sample has roughly 760,000 distinct CDR3 sequences, approximately 40% seen once. The sample comprised PBMCs. These receptors were taken from a human donor in good health (CMV status not recorded). Some clones in this sample may be carry-over from other donors' samples.

This clonotype was seen ten or more times. Here the CDR3 DNA reads TGTGCCAGCAGCTCCGGGACCGTGGAACAGCCCCAGCATTTT. Protein sequence: CASSSGTVEQPQHF. The V gene is TRBV7-2, the J gene TRBJ1-5, with D maybe TRBD1 (5 bases). V was cut by 4 bases and J by 7 bases, with 14 bases left in between. The germline CDR1 and CDR2 sequences are SGHTA and FQGNSA. The CDR3 is made up of 14 amino acids. The full variable domain, completed using reference TRBV7-2 and TRBJ1-5, is GAGVSQSPSNKVTEKGKDVELRCDPISGHTALYWYRQSLGQGLEFLIYFQGNSAPDKSGLPSDRFSAERTGGSVSTLTIQRTQQEDSAVYLCASSSGTVEQPQHFGDGTRLSIL.

As to this clonotype: Germline is not matched at one junction end, which may reflect a read error. The chain has TRBV5-3 and TRBJ2-2; 9 bases are a match to TRBD1. TRBV5-3 belongs to the ORF category, with a function that is uncertain. The CDR3 is 17 amino acids. Here the CDR3 DNA reads TGTGCCAGCAGCTTGGCCAAAGGGACAGGGCTCACCGGGGAGCTGTTTTTT. Protein sequence: CASSLAKGTGLTGELFF.

This clonotype showed up just a few times. The V gene is TRBV4-2, the J gene TRBJ2-1, with TRBD2 matching 9 bases. Germline CDR1 LGHNA, CDR2 YNFKEQ. V shed 1 base and J 5 bases; nucleotides not matched to a gene: 12. The CDR3 length is 18 residues. The CDR3 reads CASSQVVAGASYNNEQFF. The CDR3 nucleotides read TGTGCCAGCAGCCAAGTCGTAGCGGGGGCGTCATACAACAATGAGCAGTTCTTC.

This clonotype was recorded a few times. The chain has TRBV4-2 and TRBJ2-1; 8 bases fit TRBD2. CDR1 and CDR2 from the germline V gene are LGHNA and YNFKEQ. This CDR3 comprises 15 residues. The ends lost 4 bases at V and 5 bases at J; junction bases unmatched: 7. The CDR3 protein is CASSRGGPEHNEQFF. DNA of the CDR3: TGTGCCAGCAGCCGCGGGGGGCCAGAACACAATGAGCAGTTCTTC.

The V call is TRBV27, the J call TRBJ2-4, with D perhaps matching TRBD1 (7 bases). V was cut by 0 bases and J by 1 base, with 25 bases left in between. Per the germline V gene, CDR1 is MNHEY and CDR2 is SMNVEV (reference sequence). This CDR3 has 21 residues. CDR3 protein: CASSLSTGTAVYGGAKNIQYF. In nucleotides, the CDR3 is TGTGCCAGCAGTTTATCTACCGGGACAGCCGTCTATGGAGGGGCCAAAAACATTCAGTACTTC.

Comment on this clonotype: A much larger clonotype is one base distant, so this may be a read error. The chain carries TRBV4-1 and TRBJ1-1, with TRBD1 as a possible D gene (5 bases). Germline V gives CDR1 MGHRA, CDR2 YSYEKL. V was shortened by 6 bases and J by 4 bases, with 18 bases between the two germline ends. The CDR3 is made up of 15 amino acids. CDR3 in amino acids: CASRPYLVGVTEAFF. In DNA form, the CDR3 reads TGCGCCAGCAGACCTTACCTGGTGGGGGTCACTGAAGCTTTCTTT.

The rearrangement joins TRBV7-4 to TRBJ2-7; 8 bases fit TRBD2. The V gene end was trimmed by 5 bases and the J gene end by 3 bases; junction bases not matched to a gene: 21. The CDR3 is 19 residues long. Germline lookup yields CDR1 SGHVT and CDR2 SQSDAQ. The CDR3 DNA follows: TGTGCCAGCAGCACATCCGGGGGGGGGACCCTTCCTTATAACTACGAGCAGTACTTC. Its translation: CASSTSGGGTLPYNYEQYF.

This clonotype has only a few counts. J is TRBJ1-1 and V is TRBV4-1; possibly TRBD1 for D (6 bases). V was shortened by 4 bases and J by 0 bases, with 12 bases between the two germline ends. Germline CDR1 MGHRA, CDR2 YSYEKL. CDR3 size: 15 residues. For the CDR3, the DNA is TGCGCCAGCAGCCCCGGAGACAGGATGAACACTGAAGCTTTCTTT. Its protein is CASSPGDRMNTEAFF.

The CDR3 DNA reads TGTGCCAGCAGCTTACCACTATTATCAGATACGCAGTATTTT. Translated, it gives CASSLPLLSDTQYF. The chain carries TRBV5-4 and TRBJ2-3; no reliable D call. V shed 2 bases and J shed 4 bases, with 11 bases lying between them. This CDR3 spans 14 amino acids. Germline V lookup: CDR1 SGHNT, CDR2 YYREEE (reference sequence). Filled out from reference TRBV5-4 and TRBJ2-3, the complete variable domain reads ETGVTQSPTHLIKTRGQQVTLRCSSQSGHNTVSWYQQALGQGPQFIFQYYREEENGRGNFPPRFSGLQFPNYSSELNVNALELDDSALYLCASSLPLLSDTQYFGPGTRLTVL.

This clonotype was counted between two and nine times. The rearrangement uses TRBV20-1 and TRBJ2-5; D is undetermined. The CDR3 is 13 residues long. Trimming pared 6 bases from V and 2 bases from J, leaving 13 bases between. CDR1 and CDR2 from the germline V gene are DFQATT and SNEGSKA (reference sequence). The CDR3 loop reads CSAMTGAQETQYF. In DNA form, the CDR3 reads TGCAGTGCCATGACGGGTGCTCAAGAGACCCAGTACTTC.

This clonotype has a handful of counts. This chain connects TRBV6-8 to TRBJ1-2; no definite D call. Germline CDR1 MNHGY, CDR2 SAAAGT. V lost 2 bases and J lost 4, with 11 bases in between. CDR3 size: 14 residues. CDR3 in amino acids: CASSYGRRTYGYTF. DNA of the CDR3: TGTGCCAGCAGTTACGGGCGGAGGACCTATGGCTACACCTTC.

This clonotype was seen more than once but under ten times. The chain employs TRBV11-2 and TRBJ2-1, with a tentative D call TRBD2 (5 bases). The V end lost 4 bases, the J end lost 5 bases, and 18 bases lay between the germline ends. The germline CDR1 and CDR2 sequences are SGHAT and FQNNGV. The CDR3 contains 16 residues. Here the CDR3 DNA reads TGTGCCAGCAGCTACAGCATTCGTGATAGCGACAATGAGCAGTTCTTC. Protein product: CASSYSIRDSDNEQFF.

DNA for the CDR3: TGCGCCAGCAGCTCGGGACAGGGGTACACTGAAGCTTTCTTT. Amino acids: CASSSGQGYTEAFF. The chain recombines TRBV5-1 with TRBJ1-1; 10 bases match TRBD1. Losses at the gene ends were 3 bases for V and 3 bases for J; bases not matched to a gene: 2. The CDR3 runs to 14 residues. Per the germline V gene, CDR1 is SGHRS and CDR2 is YFSETQ.

The V gene is TRBV12-3 or TRBV12-4, the J gene TRBJ2-5, with 8 positions matching TRBD2. The CDR3 extends over 17 amino acids. V dropped 5 bases and J dropped 0; count of bases not matched to a gene: 11. The CDR3 spells CASSPKSGLGNQETQYF. For the CDR3, the DNA is TGTGCCAGCAGTCCAAAATCGGGACTAGGGAACCAAGAGACCCAGTACTTC.

This clonotype has just a few counts. The chain recombines TRBV4-1 with TRBJ2-3; D possibly corresponds to TRBD2 (7 bases). Trimming stripped 2 bases from V and 0 bases from J, with 18 bases between. The germline CDR1 and CDR2 sequences are MGHRA and YSYEKL. The length of the CDR3 is 18 residues. CDR3: CASSQQGGGRPSTDTQYF. The CDR3, as DNA: TGCGCCAGCAGCCAACAGGGAGGGGGGCGCCCTAGCACAGATACGCAGTATTTT.

This clonotype was detected ten times or more. The rearrangement uses TRBV11-2 and TRBJ1-5; D may be TRBD1 (5 bases). Germline-derived CDR1 and CDR2 are SGHAT and FQNNGV. The CDR3 has 13 residues. V was shortened by 5 bases and J by 7 bases, with 12 bases between the two germline ends. CDR3 DNA: TGTGCCAGCAGCCCAGGCGGGACGCAGCCCCAGCATTTT. This sequence encodes CASSPGGTQPQHF.